The rows below give T cell receptor beta chains drawn from one sample of a study of T cell responses to AZD1222 COVID-19 vaccine. Measured with immunoSEQ multiplex PCR; TCRdb has only the in-frame clones, and not every one. The sample has approximately 130,000 clones, roughly 86% seen once. Sequencing was performed on peripheral blood, taken 28 days after the second AZD1222 dose. The receptors stem from an adult who received the AZD1222 COVID-19 vaccine. Both conserved end residues are part of each CDR3. D genes are given only for firm matches. Expanded clones are given a class, and other clones once, few, many or no size at all.

J	V	D	size	DNA	CDR3
TRBJ1-6	TRBV7-3	-	few	TGTGCCAGCAGCACAGGGTCTCTGTCACCCCTCCACTTT	CASSTGSLSPLHF
TRBJ2-5	TRBV25-1	-	-	TGTGCCAGCAGTGAATTCCTCTGGGCCACCACAGAGACCCAGTACTTC	CASSEFLWATTETQYF
TRBJ1-3	TRBV28	-	-	TGTGCCAGCAGTTTAAGAACAGTCTCTGGAAACACCATATATTTT	CASSLRTVSGNTIYF
TRBJ1-1	TRBV19	-	-	TGTGCCAGTAGTATAAGCCCCCTGGGGTTAAACATGAACACTGAAGCTTTCTTT	CASSISPLGLNMNTEAFF
TRBJ1-1	TRBV6-5	TRBD1	-	TGTGCCAGCTCTGACAGGGAGTCCACTGAAGCTTTCTTT	CASSDRESTEAFF
TRBJ1-2	TRBV5-5	-	-	TGTGCCAGCAGCCGTCCGGACATCGGGCTCTATGGCTACACCTTC	CASSRPDIGLYGYTF
TRBJ1-1	TRBV29-1	TRBD1	-	TGCAGCGCCTCGAGACAGGGTGAAGCTTTCTTT	CSASRQGEAFF
TRBJ2-1	TRBV4-2	TRBD2	once	TGTGCCAGCAGCCGGATAGCGGGGGGGCAGAGGCAGGGGGCCTACAATGAGCAGTTCTTC	CASSRIAGGQRQGAYNEQFF
TRBJ1-2	TRBV12-3/TRBV12-4	-	-	TGTGCCAGCAGCTTACAGAGTTGGGATGGCTACACCTTC	CASSLQSWDGYTF
TRBJ2-5	TRBV5-6	TRBD1	-	TGTGCCAGCAGCGGCACAGGGGTAGGCGAGACCCAGTACTTC	CASSGTGVGETQYF
TRBJ1-1	TRBV10-3	-	once	TGTGCCATCAGTGAGTCTGCGGTGAACACTGAAGCTTTCTTT	CAISESAVNTEAFF
TRBJ1-3	TRBV19	-	once	TGTGCCAGTAGTATCGGTCAGGGGATGGGAAACACCATATATTTT	CASSIGQGMGNTIYF
TRBJ1-2	TRBV12-3/TRBV12-4	-	-	TGTGCCAGCCGAAGGGGGGGCGGCCTTGGCTACACCTTC	CASRRGGGLGYTF
TRBJ1-2	TRBV10-1	TRBD1	-	TGCGCCAGCAGTGTCCGGGACAGGCCCTATGGCTACACCTTC	CASSVRDRPYGYTF
TRBJ2-2	TRBV2	-	-	TGTGCCAGCACCCGGGAAGACACCGGGGAGCTGTTTTTT	CASTREDTGELFF
TRBJ1-6	TRBV4-1	-	-	TGCGCCAGCAACCCGGTTTCGAGCTCCTATAATTCACCCCTCCACTTT	CASNPVSSSYNSPLHF
TRBJ1-2	TRBV6-5	-	-	TGTGCCAGTTACAAGCTTTGGTATGGCTACACCTTC	CASYKLWYGYTF
TRBJ2-1	TRBV7-9	TRBD2	-	TGTGCCAGCAGCTTAGTCTTGAGCGGGGCCTCCTACAATGAGCAGTTCTTC	CASSLVLSGASYNEQFF
TRBJ1-1	TRBV4-3	-	-	TGCGCCAGCAGGGCTGAGTCCTCCGGTAACACTGAAGCTTTCTTT	CASRAESSGNTEAFF
TRBJ2-7	TRBV10-1	TRBD1	-	TGCGCCAGCAGTGAAGGGGGCCGATCCTACGAGCAGTACTTC	CASSEGGRSYEQYF
TRBJ1-6	TRBV28	-	once	TGTGCCAGCAGGGCTAATTCACCCCTCCACTTT	CASRANSPLHF
TRBJ1-6	TRBV27	-	-	TGTGCCAGCAGTTTAGGCAGGGATAATTCACCCCTCCACTTT	CASSLGRDNSPLHF
TRBJ2-1	TRBV6-4	-	-	TGTGCCAGCAGTGACGGCAACAGGGTGAATGAGCAGTTCTTC	CASSDGNRVNEQFF
TRBJ1-5	TRBV7-2	-	few	TGTGCCAGCAGCCTTCATACGGCCCAGCCCCAGCATTTT	CASSLHTAQPQHF
TRBJ2-7	TRBV11-2	-	-	TGTGCCAGCAGCTTAGAACGGGGGTCCTACGAGCAGTACTTC	CASSLERGSYEQYF
TRBJ2-7	TRBV30	TRBD2	-	TGTGCCTGGAGTCGTGGGGGGGGTGGCAGGCACGAGCAGTACTTC	CAWSRGGGGRHEQYF
TRBJ2-2	TRBV6-5	-	-	TGTGCCAGCAAGGGGAACGAACGCACCGGGGAGCTGTTTTTT	CASKGNERTGELFF
TRBJ1-1	TRBV11-3	-	-	TGTGCCAGCAGCCCCTCCGGGGGAGTCACTGAAGCTTTCTTT	CASSPSGGVTEAFF
TRBJ2-1	TRBV3-1/TRBV3-2	-	-	TGTGCCAGCAGCCAGGCGGGACGGCGGGCCTACAATGAGCAGTTCTTC	CASSQAGRRAYNEQFF
TRBJ2-1	TRBV19	TRBD2	-	TGTGCCAGTACGATACTCGGGGGGGGTGAGCAGTTCTTC	CASTILGGGEQFF
TRBJ2-7	TRBV6-5	-	-	TGTGCCAGCAGTTCAAACTCCTACGAGCAGTACTTC	CASSSNSYEQYF
TRBJ1-1	TRBV6-5	TRBD1	-	TGTGCCAGCAGTAAGCCAGGGGGTAGCACTGAAGCTTTCTTT	CASSKPGGSTEAFF
TRBJ1-1	TRBV4-1	TRBD1	-	TGCGCCAGCAGCCACGGACAGGGATCCCAAGCTTTCTTT	CASSHGQGSQAFF
TRBJ2-3	TRBV11-2	-	-	TGTGCCAGCAGCTCCAAGGCCTTAAGGTACTCAGATACGCAGTATTTT	CASSSKALRYSDTQYF
TRBJ1-1	TRBV4-1	-	-	TGCGCCAGCAGCCAAGGGCCAGGGAGACGATCTGAAGCTTTCTTT	CASSQGPGRRSEAFF
TRBJ2-3	TRBV7-6	-	once	TGTGCCAGCAGCCTGTCGGGCGGGGACACAGATACGCAGTATTTT	CASSLSGGDTDTQYF
TRBJ1-2	TRBV28	TRBD1	-	TGTGCCAGCAGACCCGACAGGGATTATGGCTACACCTTC	CASRPDRDYGYTF
TRBJ2-7	TRBV6-5	-	-	TGTGCCAGCAGTTCCAGAGGTCCCAAGGGCCCCGTAGAGCAGTACTTC	CASSSRGPKGPVEQYF
TRBJ1-2	TRBV5-5	-	once	TGTGCCAGCAGCTTGAGTGGGGGTCAGGTTCGGGGCTACACCTTC	CASSLSGGQVRGYTF
TRBJ1-2	TRBV5-1	-	-	TGCGCCAGCAGCTTCGGGACGGTGAACTATGGCTACACCTTC	CASSFGTVNYGYTF
TRBJ2-7	TRBV5-4	TRBD1	-	TGTGCCAGCAGCCCCGGGACAGGGGCCTACGAGCAGTACTTC	CASSPGTGAYEQYF
TRBJ1-4	TRBV6-5	-	-	TGTGCCAGCAGTTACTCAACAGAAGAGAATGAAAAACTGTTTTTT	CASSYSTEENEKLFF
TRBJ1-2	TRBV19	-	many	TGTGCCAGTAGTATAGGTGGCGGAAACTATGGCTACACCTTC	CASSIGGGNYGYTF
TRBJ1-2	TRBV5-1	TRBD1	-	TGCGCCAGCAGCTTGGAGTTTCGAACAGGGGATGGCTACACCTTC	CASSLEFRTGDGYTF
TRBJ2-1	TRBV5-1	-	-	TGCGCCAGCAGCCTGAAGCGGACTCGGAATGAGCAGTTCTTC	CASSLKRTRNEQFF
TRBJ2-1	TRBV3-1/TRBV3-2	-	-	TGTGCCAGCAGCGCCCACACAGGGAGCTCCTACAATGAGCAGTTCTTC	CASSAHTGSSYNEQFF
TRBJ1-4	TRBV28	-	-	TGTGCCAGCAGTTTAAAGGTCCAGCAAGCGGAGAAACTGTTTTTT	CASSLKVQQAEKLFF
TRBJ1-3	TRBV7-7	-	-	TGTGCTAGCAGCTTAGACTCTGGAAACACCATATATTTT	CASSLDSGNTIYF
TRBJ1-6	TRBV4-2	TRBD1	-	TGTGCCAGCAGCCAAGCTTTTACAGGGGGCAATTCACCCCTCCACTTT	CASSQAFTGGNSPLHF
TRBJ1-6	TRBV5-1	TRBD1	-	TGCGCCAGCAGCTTGGGCTTGGGACAGGGCAATTCACCCCTCCACTTT	CASSLGLGQGNSPLHF
TRBJ1-6	TRBV27	TRBD1	-	TGTGCCAGCAGTTCTTGGAACAGGGGGCTTAATTCACCCCTCCACTTT	CASSSWNRGLNSPLHF
TRBJ2-1	TRBV30	TRBD1	once	TGTGCCTGGAGTCCCCCCGGGACAGGGTGGAATGAGCAGTTCTTC	CAWSPPGTGWNEQFF
TRBJ1-1	TRBV6-5	-	-	TGTGCCAGCGTTATGAACACTGAAGCTTTCTTT	CASVMNTEAFF
TRBJ2-3	TRBV9	TRBD1	-	TGTGCCAGCAATGGACAGGGGACAGATACGCAGTATTTT	CASNGQGTDTQYF
TRBJ1-2	TRBV3-1/TRBV3-2	-	-	TGTGCCAGCAGCCCGGGCCCAGTAGGATATGGCTACACCTTC	CASSPGPVGYGYTF
TRBJ2-3	TRBV27	-	-	TGTGCCAGCAGTTTAGGGGTTAGCACAGATACGCAGTATTTT	CASSLGVSTDTQYF
TRBJ1-2	TRBV7-2	-	-	TGTGCCAGCAACCCCTCTCAGGGCTATAACTATGGCTACACCTTC	CASNPSQGYNYGYTF